This entry lists 4 T cell receptor beta chains sequenced from one sample in a study of T-cell memory formation after mild COVID-19. TCRdb fed the 5' RACE reads into MiXCR, producing one record per CDR3 protein. The sample has a few hundred thousand distinct CDR3 sequences; approximately 21% are singletons. Material: PBMCs or a T cell subset sorted from them (not recorded which). The receptors come from an adult woman who had mild COVID-19 (a few samples of this study predate the infection). Cell type and time point are not known.

This clonotype occurred a few times. V gene TRBV9 combines with J gene TRBJ2-7; TRBD1 might be the D (7 bases). This CDR3 contains 15 residues. CDR1 SGDLS and CDR2 YYNGEE come from the germline V gene. V was cut by 3 bases and J by 1 base, with 14 bases left in between. CDR3 loop: CASSGEDRLSYEQYF. As DNA, the CDR3 is TGTGCCAGCAGCGGGGAGGACAGGCTATCCTACGAGCAGTACTTC.

There are a few counts of this clonotype. The chain joins TRBV29-1 to TRBJ1-1; 8 nucleotides match TRBD1. The trim removed 5 bases at V and 2 bases at J, leaving 10 bases unmatched. Germline CDR1 is SQVTM and CDR2 is ANQGSEA. The CDR3 contains 15 residues. The CDR3 region is CSVSGGLPSNTEAFF. The CDR3 bases are TGCAGCGTTTCAGGGGGCCTACCTTCCAACACTGAAGCTTTCTTT. The whole variable domain, remainder taken from reference TRBV29-1 and TRBJ1-1, is SAVISQKPSRDICQRGTSLTIQCQVDSQVTMMFWYRQQPGQSLTLIATANQGSEATYESGFVIDKFPISRPNLTFSTLTVSNMSPEDSSIYLCSVSGGLPSNTEAFFGQGTRLTVV.

This clonotype has only a few counts. The chain employs TRBV29-1 and TRBJ2-7; D is perhaps TRBD1 or TRBD2 (6 bases each). Germline V gives CDR1 SQVTM, CDR2 ANQGSEA. The V end lost 4 bases, the J end lost 3 bases, and 22 bases lay between the germline ends. The CDR3 loop spans 16 amino acids. CDR3 DNA sequence: TGCAGCGTTGGAGGTCCTCTGGGCAGGGGAGGCTACGAGCAGTACTTC. This codes for CSVGGPLGRGGYEQYF.

This clonotype was counted between two and nine times. The chain employs TRBV30 and TRBJ1-1, with D maybe TRBD1 (6 bases). Trimming pared 4 bases from V and 4 bases from J, leaving 16 bases between. This CDR3 spans 14 amino acids. Germline CDR1 GTSNPN, CDR2 SVGIG (reference sequence). Here the CDR3 reads CAWNVGRGGTEAFF. DNA of the CDR3: TGTGCCTGGAACGTAGGCAGGGGAGGCACTGAAGCTTTCTTT.